At least ten counts were recorded for the clone carrying this T cell receptor (beta chain). From germline, CDR1 is SEHNR and CDR2 FQNEAQ (reference sequence). This CDR3 has 15 residues. The junction had 6 bases not matched to a gene; V was cut back by 5 bases and J by 2 bases. These data originate in a study of HIV-infected patients and healthy controls. Across the study: In about 85% of the 16 patients, CD4 counts climbed slightly after three months but remained subnormal. Viral load fell to undetectable in about 70% of the 16 patients by the second blood draw.

Reverse transcription used about 500 ng RNA and constant-region primers for alpha and beta. Separate chain-specific third strand synthesis with multiplexing indices produced the alpha and beta libraries. TCRdb itself ran the 5' RACE reads through MiXCR, one entry per CDR3 protein. The sample shows 9,500 to 15,000 distinct CDR3 sequences, around 9.3% of them seen only once. Whole blood was used without fractionation, so all unsorted peripheral T cells were included. Specimen: blood, collected before antiretroviral therapy. The V call is TRBV7-9, the J call TRBJ2-3; 8 bases map to TRBD2. The TCR sequence derives from an adult with HIV infection. The donor label of this sample is uncertain. The CDR3 protein is CASSAGAGDTDTQYF. The DNA for the CDR3 is TGTGCCAGCAGCGCGGGAGCGGGGGACACAGATACGCAGTATTTT.